These T cell receptor beta chains were read from a single sample in a study of blood T cell repertoires in COVID-19. The data were produced by immunoSEQ multiplex PCR, yet TCRdb's version contains in-frame clones alone and is incomplete. The data show some 380,000 clones, almost 90% seen once. Sequenced material: peripheral blood. The origin of the receptors is a man aged 18 to 30 with active or convalescent COVID-19. CDR3s include the opening cysteine and the closing phenylalanine or tryptophan. A D gene is named only where the DNA matches it firmly. Expanded clones get a size class; other rows say once, few or many, or leave the size out.

v_call: TRBV6-2/TRBV6-3
j_call: TRBJ1-6
d_call: -
clone_size: -
cdr3_nt: TGTGCCAGCAGTTATATCGGACATAATAATTCACCCCTCCACTTT
cdr3_aa: CASSYIGHNNSPLHF

v_call: TRBV6-2/TRBV6-3
j_call: TRBJ1-1
d_call: -
clone_size: -
cdr3_nt: TGTGCCAGCAGCTCACAAGGGGGTAAGAACACTGAAGCTTTCTTT
cdr3_aa: CASSSQGGKNTEAFF

v_call: TRBV18
j_call: TRBJ1-1
d_call: TRBD1
clone_size: few
cdr3_nt: TGTGCCAGCTCAACCGGGACAGGGGGGCTGGAAACTGAAGCTTTCTTT
cdr3_aa: CASSTGTGGLETEAFF

v_call: TRBV28
j_call: TRBJ1-4
d_call: -
clone_size: -
cdr3_nt: TGTGCCAGCAGTTTAATGGCAACAGGTGAAAAACTGTTTTTT
cdr3_aa: CASSLMATGEKLFF

v_call: TRBV25-1
j_call: TRBJ2-7
d_call: -
clone_size: -
cdr3_nt: TGTGCCAGCAGCCTTCTCTACGAGCAGTACTTC
cdr3_aa: CASSLLYEQYF

v_call: TRBV29-1
j_call: TRBJ1-2
d_call: -
clone_size: -
cdr3_nt: TGCAGCGTTTCCATTAACTATGGCTACACCTTC
cdr3_aa: CSVSINYGYTF

v_call: TRBV7-3
j_call: TRBJ2-1
d_call: -
clone_size: -
cdr3_nt: TGTGCCAGCAGCTCGCTGAGGGGGTCCTACAATGAGCAGTTCTTC
cdr3_aa: CASSSLRGSYNEQFF

v_call: TRBV5-4
j_call: TRBJ2-1
d_call: TRBD2
clone_size: once
cdr3_nt: TGTGCCAGCAGCTTGGAGGGACTAGACAATGAGCAGTTCTTC
cdr3_aa: CASSLEGLDNEQFF

v_call: TRBV27
j_call: TRBJ1-2
d_call: TRBD1
clone_size: once
cdr3_nt: TGTGCCAGCAGTGAGGCAGGGACAGGGTATGGCTACACCTTC
cdr3_aa: CASSEAGTGYGYTF

v_call: TRBV7-8
j_call: TRBJ2-7
d_call: TRBD2
clone_size: -
cdr3_nt: TGTGCCAGCAGCCCCTACAGGGGGGTCGGTAGACTAGCGGGTTCGAGAAGTTCCTACGAGCAGTACTTC
cdr3_aa: CASSPYRGVGRLAGSRSSYEQYF

v_call: TRBV4-3
j_call: TRBJ1-2
d_call: -
clone_size: -
cdr3_nt: TGCGCCAGCAGCCCGAGCGACGGGTACGGCTACACCTTC
cdr3_aa: CASSPSDGYGYTF

v_call: TRBV28
j_call: TRBJ1-5
d_call: -
clone_size: -
cdr3_nt: TGTGCCAGCAGTCGGGGGAATCAGCCCCAGCATTTT
cdr3_aa: CASSRGNQPQHF

v_call: TRBV5-1
j_call: TRBJ1-4
d_call: -
clone_size: -
cdr3_nt: TGCGCCAGCAGCTTGGCAACAGGGTTTACTAATGAAAAACTGTTTTTT
cdr3_aa: CASSLATGFTNEKLFF

v_call: TRBV29-1
j_call: TRBJ2-3
d_call: TRBD2
clone_size: -
cdr3_nt: TGCAGCGTAGACAAGCGGGAGGGCATCACAGATACGCAGTATTTT
cdr3_aa: CSVDKREGITDTQYF

v_call: TRBV9
j_call: TRBJ1-6
d_call: TRBD1
clone_size: -
cdr3_nt: TGTGCCAGCAGCGTCGATAGGGGGAGACAGGGGGAATCACCCCTCCACTTT
cdr3_aa: CASSVDRGRQGESPLHF

v_call: TRBV28
j_call: TRBJ1-3
d_call: -
clone_size: -
cdr3_nt: TGTGCCAGCAGTCCCAGGGGTAACCGCTTCGGAAACACCATATATTTT
cdr3_aa: CASSPRGNRFGNTIYF

v_call: TRBV27
j_call: TRBJ1-5
d_call: -
clone_size: -
cdr3_nt: TGTGCCACCGCCCGGCGGGGCGGCAATCAGCCCCAGCATTTT
cdr3_aa: CATARRGGNQPQHF